This T cell receptor beta chain stems from a study of CD8+CD57+ T cells in acquired aplastic anemia. Across the study: CD4+ and CD8+ cells, once sorted, gave DNA averaging approximately 3.3 ug. The study, taken as a whole, reports: Sharing between patients and controls was observed for around 27 CD8+ CDR3 sequences.

Genomic DNA, serving as template, underwent TCR beta VDJ and CDR3 profiling. TCRdb itself ran the reads through MiXCR, one entry per CDR3 protein. The sample lists about 98,000 distinct CDR3 sequences, about 63% occurring once. An expansion of CD8+CD57+ cells by flow cytometry had been shown in patients chosen for sequencing. Severe acquired aplastic anemia affected all patients. As regards this clonotype: The antigen is not known.

This receptor was obtained from a human donor with aplastic anemia. Sequencing was carried out using sorted CD4+, CD8+, or CD8+CD57+ T cells (not recorded which) from PBMCs.

CDR3 protein: CASRGGSTEAFF. The CDR3 DNA is TGTGCCAGCAGGGGGGGGTCTACTGAAGCTTTCTTT. The J gene is TRBJ1-1, the V gene TRBV9; D is perhaps TRBD1 (5 bases). V was trimmed by 5 bases and J by 5 bases, leaving 10 bases between them. Germline V gene lookup returns CDR1 SGDLS and CDR2 YYNGEE. The CDR3 is 12 residues long.